The clone carrying this T cell receptor (beta chain) has more than one count but fewer than ten. Its target is not known. The sample is drawn from a study of cytomegalovirus exposure and HLA in healthy donors. Findings and caveats of the study: The authors later found TCR association rates varying by HLA locus, with DRB1 most and HLA-C fewest. Likely technical artifact: a cluster of highly shared sequence variants.

Germline lookup yields CDR1 MDHEN and CDR2 SYDVKM. This CDR3 spans 14 amino acids. V was pared by 4 bases and J by 2 bases, with 11 bases between. PCR used 60 Vbeta primers and 13 Jbeta primers. Original data processing: Per a later analysis, the number of unique TCR beta chains was some 82 million, of which around 9.9 million were shared. Sequenced by immunoSEQ multiplex PCR; TCRdb stores in-frame clones only, minus some. The V and J calls and clone size are taken from that table; D and trimming were inferred from the DNA. The table has 80,000 or so clones, about two thirds seen once. The chain uses TRBV28 and TRBJ1-2; D is unclear. The sequence derives from a woman between 45 and 60 years old in good health and CMV-seropositive. The sequenced sample consisted of PBMCs. The CDR3 sequence: CASSSSDGNYGYTF. The CDR3 bases are TGTGCCAGCAGTTCAAGCGACGGGAACTATGGCTACACCTTC.